The 9 T cell receptor beta chains below all came from one sample that was sequenced in a study of blood T cell repertoires in COVID-19. Repertoires were generated with immunoSEQ multiplex PCR, while TCRdb's copy carries only in-frame clones and drops some. In the table there are around 220,000 clones, roughly 84% of which are singletons. Sequencing used peripheral blood. The receptors stem from a woman aged 35 to 49 who had recovered from COVID-19.

V gene TRBV5-1 combines with J gene TRBJ2-5, with D perhaps matching TRBD2 (5 bases). The CDR3 contains 14 residues. The V gene lost 3 bases and the J gene lost 0 bases, with 9 bases spanning the gap. Germline assignment: CDR1 SGHRS and CDR2 YFSETQ. The CDR3 reads CASSSPGNQETQYF. CDR3 DNA: TGCGCCAGCAGCTCCCCGGGAAACCAAGAGACCCAGTACTTC.

The chain joins TRBV7-2 to TRBJ2-2, with 7 bases that match TRBD2. This CDR3 region has 12 residues. V was clipped by 7 bases and J by 6 bases; unmatched bases: 2. CDR1 and CDR2 from the germline V gene are SGHTA and FQGNSA. The CDR3 is CASTGLAGELFF. CDR3 sequence (DNA): TGTGCCAGCACCGGACTAGCCGGGGAGCTGTTTTTT.

The CDR3 region has the DNA TGTGCCAGCAGTTTATCAGCGTTCACTGAAGCTTTCTTT. This translates into CASSLSAFTEAFF. This chain connects TRBV27 to TRBJ1-1; D gene unclear. The V end lost 0 bases, the J end lost 4 bases, and 6 bases lay between the germline ends. The CDR3 extends over 13 amino acids. Germline CDR1 is MNHEY and CDR2 is SMNVEV (reference sequence).

The chain is built from TRBV6-5 and TRBJ2-4; D is uncertain. Germline assignment: CDR1 MNHEY and CDR2 SVGAGI. The V and J ends lost 11 bases and 9 bases respectively, with 17 bases between them. The CDR3 totals 12 residues. CDR3 sequence reads: CAVERSSVIQYF. The CDR3 DNA reads TGTGCCGTTGAACGGTCCAGCGTCATTCAGTACTTC.

This chain connects TRBV5-6 to TRBJ1-1; 8 nucleotides match TRBD1. Germline trimming cut 0 bases from V and 2 bases from J; bases unmatched to any gene: 6. The germline V gene encodes CDR1 SGHDT and CDR2 YYEEEE. This CDR3 is 16 amino acids long. The CDR3 DNA reads as TGTGCCAGCAGCTTGGAGGTGGACAGGGAAAACACTGAAGCTTTCTTT. Protein: CASSLEVDRENTEAFF. Based on the CDR3 plus reference TRBV5-6 and TRBJ1-1, the full variable domain is DAGVTQSPTHLIKTRGQQVTLRCSPKSGHDTVSWYQQALGQGPQFIFQYYEEEERQRGNFPDRFSGHQFPNYSSELNVNALLLGDSALYLCASSLEVDRENTEAFFGQGTRLTVV.

This clone was counted once. This rearrangement joins TRBV19 to TRBJ2-1; 9 bases match TRBD1. Trimming at V came to 5 bases and at J to 7 bases, leaving 12 bases not matched to a gene. There are 16 residues in the CDR3. In germline, CDR1 is LNHDA, CDR2 SQIVND (reference sequence). CDR3 sequence reads: CASSSGTGSRTNEQFF. As DNA, the CDR3 is TGTGCCAGTAGTTCGGGGACAGGGTCAAGGACGAATGAGCAGTTCTTC.

This clone was counted a single time. The chain is built from TRBV9 and TRBJ2-7, with D maybe TRBD2 (6 bases). Germline V gene data show CDR1 as SGDLS and CDR2 as YYNGEE. The ends were cut back, 2 bases at V and 1 base at J, with 10 bases in the middle. CDR3 length: 14 residues. In DNA, the CDR3 is TGTGCCAGCAGCGTCATTGCGGGGTCCTACGAGCAGTACTTC. Its translation: CASSVIAGSYEQYF.

The V call is TRBV19, the J call TRBJ1-2; D is perhaps TRBD1 (5 bases). This CDR3 contains 15 residues. Trimming removed 7 bases from V and 1 base from J, with 16 bases in between. Germline-derived CDR1 and CDR2 are LNHDA and SQIVND (reference sequence). The CDR3 loop reads CASTESDSYNYGYTF. The CDR3 DNA follows: TGTGCCAGTACCGAAAGCGACAGTTATAACTATGGCTACACCTTC. Combining the CDR3 with reference TRBV19 and TRBJ1-2 gives the whole variable domain DGGITQSPKYLFRKEGQNVTLSCEQNLNHDAMYWYRQDPGQGLRLIYYSQIVNDFQKGDIAEGYSVSREKKESFPLTVTSAQKNPTAFYLCASTESDSYNYGYTFGSGTRLTVV.

This clone was seen just once. The chain carries TRBV25-1 and TRBJ2-4; possible D gene TRBD1, 6 bases. Per germline, CDR1 MGHDK and CDR2 SYGVNS. Trimming shortened V by 4 bases and J by 5 bases, and 15 bases separated the two germline ends. The CDR3 covers 15 residues. The CDR3 here is CASSGTGISENIQYF. The CDR3, as DNA: TGTGCCAGCAGTGGTACAGGGATTTCCGAAAACATTCAGTACTTC.